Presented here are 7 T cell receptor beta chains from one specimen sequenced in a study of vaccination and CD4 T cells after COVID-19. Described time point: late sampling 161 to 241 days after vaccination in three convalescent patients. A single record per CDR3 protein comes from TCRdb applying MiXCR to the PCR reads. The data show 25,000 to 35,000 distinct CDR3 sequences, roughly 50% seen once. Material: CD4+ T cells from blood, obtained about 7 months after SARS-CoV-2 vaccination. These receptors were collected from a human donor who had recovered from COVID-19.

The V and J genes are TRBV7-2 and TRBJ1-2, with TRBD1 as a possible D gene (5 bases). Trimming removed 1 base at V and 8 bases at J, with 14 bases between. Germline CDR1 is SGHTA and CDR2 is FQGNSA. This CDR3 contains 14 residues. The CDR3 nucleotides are TGTGCCAGCAGCTTAGAGGGGTGGGCGAACGGCTACACCTTC. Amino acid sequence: CASSLEGWANGYTF.

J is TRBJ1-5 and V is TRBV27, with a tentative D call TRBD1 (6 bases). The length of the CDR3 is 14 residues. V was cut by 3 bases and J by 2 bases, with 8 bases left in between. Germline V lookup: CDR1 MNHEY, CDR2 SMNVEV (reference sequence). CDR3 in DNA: TGTGCCAGCAGTTTCAGACAGGGCAATCAGCCCCAGCATTTT. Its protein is CASSFRQGNQPQHF.

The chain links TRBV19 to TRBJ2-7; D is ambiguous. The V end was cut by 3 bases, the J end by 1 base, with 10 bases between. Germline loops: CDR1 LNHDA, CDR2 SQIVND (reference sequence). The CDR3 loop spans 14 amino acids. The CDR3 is CASSIRDGSYEQYF. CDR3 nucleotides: TGTGCCAGTAGTATTAGGGATGGGTCCTACGAGCAGTACTTC. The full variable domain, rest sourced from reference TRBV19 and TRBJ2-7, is DGGITQSPKYLFRKEGQNVTLSCEQNLNHDAMYWYRQDPGQGLRLIYYSQIVNDFQKGDIAEGYSVSREKKESFPLTVTSAQKNPTAFYLCASSIRDGSYEQYFGPGTRLTVT.

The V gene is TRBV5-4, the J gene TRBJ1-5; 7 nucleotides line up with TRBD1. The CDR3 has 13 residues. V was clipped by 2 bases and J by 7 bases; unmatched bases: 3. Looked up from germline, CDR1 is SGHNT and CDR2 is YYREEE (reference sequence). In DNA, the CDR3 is TGTGCCAGCAGCTTAGACAGGGACCAGCCCCAGCATTTT. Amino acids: CASSLDRDQPQHF.

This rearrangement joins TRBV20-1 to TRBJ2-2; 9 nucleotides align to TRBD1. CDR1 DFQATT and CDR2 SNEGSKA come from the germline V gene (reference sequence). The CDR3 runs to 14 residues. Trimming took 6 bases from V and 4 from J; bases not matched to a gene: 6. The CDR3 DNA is TGCAGTGCGCAACAGGGGGCTTTCACCGGGGAGCTGTTTTTT. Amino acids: CSAQQGAFTGELFF.

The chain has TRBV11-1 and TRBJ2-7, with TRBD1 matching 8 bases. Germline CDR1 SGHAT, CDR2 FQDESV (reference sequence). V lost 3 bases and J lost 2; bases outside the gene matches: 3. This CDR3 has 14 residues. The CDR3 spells CASSFGQGPYEQYF. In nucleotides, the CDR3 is TGTGCCAGCAGCTTTGGACAGGGACCCTACGAGCAGTACTTC.

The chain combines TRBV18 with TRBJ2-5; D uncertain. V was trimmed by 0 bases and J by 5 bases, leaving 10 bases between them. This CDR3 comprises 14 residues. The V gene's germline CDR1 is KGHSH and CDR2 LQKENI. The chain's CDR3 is CASSPPTARETQYF. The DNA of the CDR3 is TGTGCCAGCTCACCACCGACGGCCCGGGAGACCCAGTACTTC.